These 2 T cell receptor beta chains originate from one sample sequenced in a study of shared clonotypes between healthy human individuals. This table comes from immunoSEQ multiplex PCR, and its TCRdb copy is limited to in-frame clones, with some not included. The profile shows under 650,000 clones, 95% to 97% of them singletons. What was sequenced was naive CD4+ T cells sorted from blood. Subset described: CD45RA+ positively selected. The receptors here all came from a young woman in good health.

This sequence joins TRBV11-3 and TRBJ2-7; tentatively, D is TRBD1 (6 bases). Trimming took 8 bases from V and 4 from J, leaving 15 bases between them. This CDR3 comprises 13 residues. Germline lookup yields CDR1 SGHNT and CDR2 YENEEA. The CDR3 region has the DNA TGTGCCAGCGCGAGGGGGTTCGAGTACGAGCAGTACTTC. Encoded protein: CASARGFEYEQYF.

The rearrangement joins TRBV25-1 to TRBJ2-3; 8 positions agree with TRBD2. Germline values: CDR1 MGHDK, CDR2 SYGVNS. The CDR3 is made up of 16 amino acids. J was trimmed by 7 bases and V by 1 base; bases with no gene match: 10. CDR3 amino acids: CASSELVREGLNTQYF. CDR3 sequence (DNA): TGTGCCAGCAGTGAATTGGTACGGGAGGGCCTGAATACGCAGTATTTT.